This T cell receptor beta chain was identified in a study of identical twins. Germline values: CDR1 SQVTM, CDR2 ANQGSEA. Trimming stripped 3 bases from V and 6 bases from J, with 11 bases between. CDR3 length: 12 amino acids. TCRdb redid the calling of the 5' RACE reads with MiXCR, one entry per CDR3 protein. The data hold hundreds of thousands of distinct CDR3 sequences, with 5.5% to 6.5% observed a single time. This TCR came from a man between 18 and 35 years old in good health. This chain links TRBV29-1 with TRBJ1-2, with D hard to call. Sequenced: naive T cells sorted from blood. For the CDR3, the DNA is TGCAGCGTTGATAGGTCAGTTAATGGCTACACCTTC. It is translated as CSVDRSVNGYTF.